Following are 4 T cell receptor beta chains from one sample sequenced in a study of PD-1 blockade in classical Hodgkin lymphoma. Every patient had relapsed following autologous stem cell transplantation, and cohorts differed in brentuximab vedotin exposure. Produced via immunoSEQ multiplex PCR; TCRdb's table is partial and in-frame only. The sample holds 45,000 to 55,000 clones, roughly 80% seen once. This sample comprised peripheral blood mononuclear cells (PBMCs), obtained at baseline. These receptors all stem from a human donor with classical Hodgkin lymphoma.

The rearrangement joins TRBV7-2 to TRBJ2-1, with 11 bases that match TRBD1. Per germline, CDR1 SGHTA and CDR2 FQGNSA. The CDR3 spans 17 residues. The J segment lost 0 bases and the V segment lost 5 bases, leaving 6 bases of the junction unmatched. DNA for the CDR3: TGTGCCAGCAGCCTCCGGGACAGGGGGAGCTCCTACAATGAGCAGTTCTTC. Protein: CASSLRDRGSSYNEQFF.

This sequence joins TRBV6-1 and TRBJ2-7; D possibly corresponds to TRBD1 (6 bases). V lost 5 bases, J lost 4 bases, and 9 bases lay in between. The V gene's germline CDR1 is MNHNS and CDR2 SASEGT. This CDR3 has 12 residues. The chain's CDR3 is CASSLQGYEQYV. The CDR3 region has the DNA TGTGCCAGCAGTTTACAGGGATACGAGCAGTACGTC.

V gene TRBV9 combines with J gene TRBJ2-2, with 7 bases identical to TRBD1. Unmatched junction bases numbered 8, after V lost 3 bases and J lost 6 bases. This CDR3 has 15 amino acids. From germline, CDR1 is SGDLS and CDR2 YYNGEE. The CDR3 sequence is CASSAGTVDAGELFF. The CDR3 DNA reads as TGTGCCAGCAGCGCCGGGACAGTAGACGCCGGGGAGCTGTTTTTT.

A single count supports this clone. The rearrangement uses TRBV30 and TRBJ2-6; no reliable D call. CDR3 length equals 15 residues. Germline lookup yields CDR1 GTSNPN and CDR2 SVGIG (reference sequence). Trimming removed 8 bases at V and 4 bases at J, with 18 bases between. DNA of the CDR3: TGTGCCACCCCGAGATGGGCTTCCGGGGCCAACGTCCTGACTTTC. Its translation is CATPRWASGANVLTF.